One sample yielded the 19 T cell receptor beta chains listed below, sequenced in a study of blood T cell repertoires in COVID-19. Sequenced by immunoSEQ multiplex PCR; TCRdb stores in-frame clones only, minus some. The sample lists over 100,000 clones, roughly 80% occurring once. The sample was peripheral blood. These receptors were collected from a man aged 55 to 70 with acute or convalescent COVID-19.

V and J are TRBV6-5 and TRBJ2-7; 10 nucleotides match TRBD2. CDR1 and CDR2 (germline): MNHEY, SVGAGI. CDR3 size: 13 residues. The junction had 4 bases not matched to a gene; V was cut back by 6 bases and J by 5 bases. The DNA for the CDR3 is TGTGCCAGCAGGACTAGCGGGCAACACGAGCAGTACTTC. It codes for CASRTSGQHEQYF.

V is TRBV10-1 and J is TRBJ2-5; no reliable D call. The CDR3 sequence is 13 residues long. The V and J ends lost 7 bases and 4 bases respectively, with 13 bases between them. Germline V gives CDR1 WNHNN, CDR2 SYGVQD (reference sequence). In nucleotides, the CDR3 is TGCGCCAGCACCCCGAGGCAAGGAGAGACCCAGTACTTC. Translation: CASTPRQGETQYF.

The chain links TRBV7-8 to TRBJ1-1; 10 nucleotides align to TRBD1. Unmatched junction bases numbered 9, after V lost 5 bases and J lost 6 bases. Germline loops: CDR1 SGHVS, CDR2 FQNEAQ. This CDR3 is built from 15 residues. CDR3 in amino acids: CASSHRDRGISEAFF. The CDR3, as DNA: TGTGCCAGCAGCCACCGGGACAGGGGAATCTCTGAAGCTTTCTTT.

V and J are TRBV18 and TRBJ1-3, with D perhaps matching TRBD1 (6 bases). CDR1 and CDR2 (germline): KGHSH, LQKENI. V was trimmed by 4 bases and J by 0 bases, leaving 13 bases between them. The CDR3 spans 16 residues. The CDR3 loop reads CASSHLQGYSGNTIYF. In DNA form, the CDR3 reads TGTGCCAGCTCACACCTACAGGGCTACTCTGGAAACACCATATATTTT.

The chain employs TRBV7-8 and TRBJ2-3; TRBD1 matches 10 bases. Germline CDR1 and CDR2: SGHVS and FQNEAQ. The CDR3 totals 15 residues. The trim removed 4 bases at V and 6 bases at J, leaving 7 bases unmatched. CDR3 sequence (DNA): TGTGCCAGCAGCTCCGGGACAGGGGTGTGGGATACGCAGTATTTT. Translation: CASSSGTGVWDTQYF. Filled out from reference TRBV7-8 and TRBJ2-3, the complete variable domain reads GAGVSQSPRYKVAKRGQDVALRCDPISGHVSLFWYQQALGQGPEFLTYFQNEAQLDKSGLPSDRFFAERPEGSVSTLKIQRTQQEDSAVYLCASSSGTGVWDTQYFGPGTRLTVL.

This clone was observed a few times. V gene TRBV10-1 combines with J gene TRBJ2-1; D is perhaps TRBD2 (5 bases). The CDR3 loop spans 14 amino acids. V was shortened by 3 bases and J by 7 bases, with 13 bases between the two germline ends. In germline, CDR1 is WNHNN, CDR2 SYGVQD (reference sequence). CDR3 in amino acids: CASSDSGSGNEQFF. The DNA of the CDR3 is TGCGCCAGCAGTGACAGTGGATCGGGGAATGAGCAGTTCTTC.

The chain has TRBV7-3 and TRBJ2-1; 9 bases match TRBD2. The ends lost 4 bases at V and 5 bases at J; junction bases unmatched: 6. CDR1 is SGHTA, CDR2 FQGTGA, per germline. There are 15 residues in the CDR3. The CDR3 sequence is CASSSSAGGHNEQFF. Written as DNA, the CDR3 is TGTGCCAGCAGCTCCTCAGCGGGAGGACACAATGAGCAGTTCTTC.

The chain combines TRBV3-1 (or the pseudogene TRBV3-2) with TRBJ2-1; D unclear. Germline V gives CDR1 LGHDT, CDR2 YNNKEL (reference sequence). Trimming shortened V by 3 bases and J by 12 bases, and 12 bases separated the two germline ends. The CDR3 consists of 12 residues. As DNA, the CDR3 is TGTGCCAGCAGCCATGATGCCGGTGGGCAGTTCTTC. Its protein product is CASSHDAGGQFF.

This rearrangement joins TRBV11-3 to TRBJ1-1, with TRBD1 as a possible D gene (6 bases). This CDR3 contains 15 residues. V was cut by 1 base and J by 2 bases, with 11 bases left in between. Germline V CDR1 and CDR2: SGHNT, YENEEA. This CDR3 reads CASSLGGQLNTEAFF. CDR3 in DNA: TGTGCCAGCAGCTTAGGGGGGCAGTTAAACACTGAAGCTTTCTTT.

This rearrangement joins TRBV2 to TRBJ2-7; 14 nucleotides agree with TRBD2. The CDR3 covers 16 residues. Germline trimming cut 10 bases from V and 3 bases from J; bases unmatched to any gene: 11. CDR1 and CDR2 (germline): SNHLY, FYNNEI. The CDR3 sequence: CANLGLAGGGNYEQYF. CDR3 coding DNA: TGTGCCAACCTCGGACTAGCGGGAGGCGGAAACTACGAGCAGTACTTC.

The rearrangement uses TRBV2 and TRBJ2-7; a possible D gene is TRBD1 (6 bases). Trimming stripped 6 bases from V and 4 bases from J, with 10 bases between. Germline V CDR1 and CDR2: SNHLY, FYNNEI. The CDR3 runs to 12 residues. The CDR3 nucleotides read TGTGCCAGCAGCACAGGGTGGTACGAGCAGTACTTC. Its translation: CASSTGWYEQYF.

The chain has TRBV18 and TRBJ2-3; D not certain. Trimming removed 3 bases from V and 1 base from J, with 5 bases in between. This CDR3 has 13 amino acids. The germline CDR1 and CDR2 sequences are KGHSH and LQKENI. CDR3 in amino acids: CASSPLRTDTQYF. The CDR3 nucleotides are TGTGCCAGCTCACCTCTCCGCACAGATACGCAGTATTTT.

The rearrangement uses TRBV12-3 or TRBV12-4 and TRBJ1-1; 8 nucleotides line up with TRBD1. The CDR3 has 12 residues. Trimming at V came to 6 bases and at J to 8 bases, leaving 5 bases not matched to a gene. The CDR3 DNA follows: TGTGCCAGCAGCCCCGACAGGGGAGAAGCTTTCTTT. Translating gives CASSPDRGEAFF.

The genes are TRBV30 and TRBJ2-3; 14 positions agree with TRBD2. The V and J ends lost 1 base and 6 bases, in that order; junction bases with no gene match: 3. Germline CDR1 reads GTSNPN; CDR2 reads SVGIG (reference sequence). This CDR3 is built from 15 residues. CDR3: CAWSAGTSGGDTQYF. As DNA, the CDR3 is TGTGCCTGGAGTGCGGGGACTAGCGGGGGTGATACGCAGTATTTT.

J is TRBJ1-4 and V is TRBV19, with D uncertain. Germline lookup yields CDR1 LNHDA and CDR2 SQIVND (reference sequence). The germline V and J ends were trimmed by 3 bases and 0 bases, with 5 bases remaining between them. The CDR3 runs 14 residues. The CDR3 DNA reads TGTGCCAGTAGTATGCAGGCAACTAATGAAAAACTGTTTTTT. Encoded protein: CASSMQATNEKLFF.

The CDR3 DNA is TGTGCCAGCAGCGGCCTCCGGGACAACTCCTACGAGCAGTACTTC. This sequence encodes CASSGLRDNSYEQYF. The V call is TRBV7-9, the J call TRBJ2-7; D is perhaps TRBD1 (6 bases). Deletions cut 5 bases from V and 0 bases from J, with 14 bases between. In germline, CDR1 is SEHNR, CDR2 FQNEAQ (reference sequence). This CDR3 spans 15 amino acids.

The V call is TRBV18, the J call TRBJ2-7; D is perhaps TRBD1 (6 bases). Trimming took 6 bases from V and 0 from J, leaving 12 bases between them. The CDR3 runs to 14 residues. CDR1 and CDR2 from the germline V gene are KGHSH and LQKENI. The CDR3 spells CASSTTGTSYEQYF. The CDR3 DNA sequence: TGTGCCAGCTCGACGACAGGTACCTCCTACGAGCAGTACTTC.

CDR3 in DNA: TGTGCCAGCAGCGCCCGGACGAGGGATGAGCAGTTCTTC. Protein: CASSARTRDEQFF. The rearrangement uses TRBV7-8 and TRBJ2-1; a weak D match, TRBD2 (5 bases). CDR3 length: 13 amino acids. V lost 5 bases and J 8 bases, leaving 13 bases between the germline ends. Per the germline V gene, CDR1 is SGHVS and CDR2 is FQNEAQ.

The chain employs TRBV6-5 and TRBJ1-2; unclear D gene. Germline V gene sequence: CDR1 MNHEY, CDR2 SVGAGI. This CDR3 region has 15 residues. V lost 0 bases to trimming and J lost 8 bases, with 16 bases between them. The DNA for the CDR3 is TGTGCCAGCAGTTACTCAAAAAACGGAGACTTCGGCTACACCTTC. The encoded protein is CASSYSKNGDFGYTF.